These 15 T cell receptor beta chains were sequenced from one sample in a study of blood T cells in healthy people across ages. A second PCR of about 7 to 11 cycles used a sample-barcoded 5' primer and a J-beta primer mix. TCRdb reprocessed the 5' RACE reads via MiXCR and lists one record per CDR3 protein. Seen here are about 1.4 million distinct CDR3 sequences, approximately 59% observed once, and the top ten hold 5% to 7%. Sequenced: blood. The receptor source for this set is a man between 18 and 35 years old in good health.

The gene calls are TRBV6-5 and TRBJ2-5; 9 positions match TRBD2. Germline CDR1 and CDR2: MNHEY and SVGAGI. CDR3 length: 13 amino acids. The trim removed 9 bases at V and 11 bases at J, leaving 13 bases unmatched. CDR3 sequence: CASRTSVYNEQYF. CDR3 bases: TGTGCCAGTAGGACTAGCGTCTACAATGAGCAGTACTTC.

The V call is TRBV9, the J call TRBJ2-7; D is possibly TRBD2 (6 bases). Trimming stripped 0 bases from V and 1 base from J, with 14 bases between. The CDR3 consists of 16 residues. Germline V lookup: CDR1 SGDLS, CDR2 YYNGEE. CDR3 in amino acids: CASSVGGDPTSYEQYF. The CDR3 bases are TGTGCCAGCAGCGTAGGGGGGGACCCGACATCCTACGAGCAGTACTTC.

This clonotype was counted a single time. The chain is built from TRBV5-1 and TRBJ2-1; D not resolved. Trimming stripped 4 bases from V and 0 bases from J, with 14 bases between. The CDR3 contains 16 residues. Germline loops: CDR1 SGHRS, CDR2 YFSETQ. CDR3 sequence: CASSTRRQSSYNEQFF. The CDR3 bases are TGCGCCAGCAGCACCCGTCGTCAGAGCTCCTACAATGAGCAGTTCTTC.

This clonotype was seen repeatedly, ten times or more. Here the CDR3 reads CASSETPLGMSSSLGTGMSGQFF. The CDR3 DNA follows: TGTGCCAGCAGCGAAACCCCCCTGGGAATGAGCAGTTCTTTAGGGACGGGAATGAGTGGGCAGTTCTTC. The gene calls are TRBV21-1 and TRBJ2-1; the D call of TRBD1 is as the table states it, not checked on the DNA. TRBV21-1 is a recognized pseudogene. The CDR3 runs to 23 residues.

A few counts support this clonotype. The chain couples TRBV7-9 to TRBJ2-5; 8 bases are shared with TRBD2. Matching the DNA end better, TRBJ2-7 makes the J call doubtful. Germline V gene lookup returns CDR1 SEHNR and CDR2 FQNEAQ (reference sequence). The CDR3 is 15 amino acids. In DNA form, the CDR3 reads TGTGCCAGCAGCTTAGCCAGCGGGAGAGTGCACGAGCAGTACTTC. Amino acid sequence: CASSLASGRVHEQYF.

This CDR3 is CSVQWDYSSYNEQFF. CDR3 bases: TGCAGCGTCCAATGGGACTATAGCTCCTACAATGAGCAGTTCTTC. The rearrangement joins TRBV29-1 to TRBJ2-1; 7 bases line up with TRBD2. The CDR3 is 15 residues long. The trim removed 6 bases at V and 0 bases at J, leaving 8 bases unmatched. CDR1 and CDR2 from the germline V gene are SQVTM and ANQGSEA.

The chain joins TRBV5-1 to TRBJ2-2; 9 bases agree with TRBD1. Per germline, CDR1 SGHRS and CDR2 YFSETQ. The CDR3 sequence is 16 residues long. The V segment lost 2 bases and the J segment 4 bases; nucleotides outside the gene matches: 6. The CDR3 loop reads CASSFPTTGGTGELFF. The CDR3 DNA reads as TGCGCCAGCAGCTTCCCCACGACAGGGGGCACCGGGGAGCTGTTTTTT.

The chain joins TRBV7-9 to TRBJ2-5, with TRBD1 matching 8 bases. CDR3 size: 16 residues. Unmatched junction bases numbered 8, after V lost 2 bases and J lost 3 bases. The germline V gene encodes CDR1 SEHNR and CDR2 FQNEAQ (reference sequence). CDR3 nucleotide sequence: TGTGCCAGCAGCTTACAGGGGGCGTCTTTAGAAGAGACCCAGTACTTC. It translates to CASSLQGASLEETQYF. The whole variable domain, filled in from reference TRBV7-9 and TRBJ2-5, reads DTGVSQNPRHKITKRGQNVTFRCDPISEHNRLYWYRQTLGQGPEFLTYFQNEAQLEKSRLLSDRFSAERPKGSFSTLEIQRTEQGDSAMYLCASSLQGASLEETQYFGPGTRLLVL.

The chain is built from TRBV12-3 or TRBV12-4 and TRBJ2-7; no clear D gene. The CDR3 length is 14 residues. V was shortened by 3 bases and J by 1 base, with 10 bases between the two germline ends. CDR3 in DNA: TGTGCCAGCAGTTTTTTCGGGCCATCCTACGAGCAGTACTTC. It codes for CASSFFGPSYEQYF.

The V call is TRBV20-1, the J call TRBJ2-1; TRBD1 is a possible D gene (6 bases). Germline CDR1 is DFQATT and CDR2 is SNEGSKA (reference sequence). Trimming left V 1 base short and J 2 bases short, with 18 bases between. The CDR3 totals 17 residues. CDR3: CSARVGQNEITYNEQFF. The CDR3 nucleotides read TGCAGTGCTAGAGTCGGACAGAACGAAATAACCTACAATGAGCAGTTCTTC.

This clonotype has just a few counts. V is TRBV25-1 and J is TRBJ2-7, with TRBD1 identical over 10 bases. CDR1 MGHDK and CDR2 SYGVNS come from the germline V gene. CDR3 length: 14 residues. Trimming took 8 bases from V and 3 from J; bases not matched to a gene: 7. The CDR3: CASAGGQGNYEQYF. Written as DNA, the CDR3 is TGTGCCAGCGCCGGGGGACAGGGGAACTACGAGCAGTACTTC.

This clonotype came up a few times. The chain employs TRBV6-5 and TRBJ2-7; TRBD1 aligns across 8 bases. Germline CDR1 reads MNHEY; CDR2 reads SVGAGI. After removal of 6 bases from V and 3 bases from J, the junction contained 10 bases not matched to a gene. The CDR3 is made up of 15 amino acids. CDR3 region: CASRAGGAFSYEQYF. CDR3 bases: TGTGCCAGCAGAGCAGGGGGCGCATTTAGCTACGAGCAGTACTTC.

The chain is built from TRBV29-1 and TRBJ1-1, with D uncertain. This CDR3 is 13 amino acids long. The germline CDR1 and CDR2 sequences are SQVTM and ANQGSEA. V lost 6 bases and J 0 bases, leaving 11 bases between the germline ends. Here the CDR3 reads CSVRAGLNTEAFF. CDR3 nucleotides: TGCAGCGTACGGGCAGGCCTGAACACTGAAGCTTTCTTT.

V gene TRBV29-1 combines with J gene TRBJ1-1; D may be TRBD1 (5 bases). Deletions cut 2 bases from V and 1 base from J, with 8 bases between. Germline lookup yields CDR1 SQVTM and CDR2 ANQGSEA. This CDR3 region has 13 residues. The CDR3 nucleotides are TGCAGCGTTGAATGGGGCCGGAACACTGAAGCTTTCTTT. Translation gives CSVEWGRNTEAFF.

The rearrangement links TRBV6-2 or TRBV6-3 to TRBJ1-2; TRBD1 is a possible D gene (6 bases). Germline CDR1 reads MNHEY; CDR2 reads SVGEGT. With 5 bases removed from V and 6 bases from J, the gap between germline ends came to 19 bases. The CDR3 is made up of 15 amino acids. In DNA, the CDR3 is TGTGCCAGCAGTCCCCCCGGTCGGCAGGGGAATGGCTACACCTTC. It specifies CASSPPGRQGNGYTF.